The 16 T cell receptor beta chains in this list originate from one sample, sequenced in a study of T cells in narcolepsy. Profiled with immunoSEQ multiplex PCR; TCRdb holds only in-frame clones, not every one. Among more than 9,500 clones listed, around 94% were seen once. Sequencing was performed on CD45RA- memory CD4+ T cells from PBMCs. These receptors originate from a human donor with narcolepsy.

This chain connects TRBV9 to TRBJ2-5; D call uncertain. From germline, CDR1 is SGDLS and CDR2 YYNGEE. V dropped 3 bases and J dropped 9 bases, with 12 bases sitting between them. CDR3 length equals 12 residues. This CDR3 is CASSGRVSPQYF. Here the CDR3 DNA reads TGTGCCAGCAGCGGGAGAGTGTCGCCCCAGTACTTC.

V and J are TRBV5-4 and TRBJ1-1; 10 positions match TRBD1. Per germline, CDR1 SGHNT and CDR2 YYREEE (reference sequence). V was clipped by 4 bases and J by 5 bases; unmatched bases: 14. This CDR3 is 17 amino acids long. DNA for the CDR3: TGTGCCAGCAGCCCCATCCTGATCGGGACAGGGGAGACTGAAGCTTTCTTT. Translating it yields CASSPILIGTGETEAFF.

V is TRBV7-9 and J is TRBJ1-2, with D uncertain. V lost 2 bases and J lost 3, with 7 bases in between. Germline V gene sequence: CDR1 SEHNR, CDR2 FQNEAQ (reference sequence). This CDR3 region has 13 residues. The CDR3 bases are TGTGCCAGCAGCTTAAGCCTCGACTATGGCTACACCTTC. Its translation: CASSLSLDYGYTF.

This chain joins TRBV5-4 and TRBJ2-3; TRBD2 matches 9 bases. Germline values: CDR1 SGHNT, CDR2 YYREEE (reference sequence). V was clipped by 3 bases and J by 5 bases; unmatched bases: 4. The CDR3 runs 14 residues. The CDR3 loop is CASSSGLALDTQYF. CDR3 in DNA: TGTGCCAGCAGCTCCGGACTAGCGTTAGATACGCAGTATTTT.

This chain uses TRBV30 with TRBJ2-7, with D hard to call. The CDR3 covers 11 residues. In germline, CDR1 is GTSNPN, CDR2 SVGIG (reference sequence). V lost 3 bases, J lost 0 bases, and 3 bases lay in between. The CDR3 spells CAWSPSYEQYF. The CDR3 bases are TGTGCCTGGAGCCCCTCCTACGAGCAGTACTTC.

The chain joins TRBV2 to TRBJ1-6, with D hard to call. The CDR3 runs 12 residues. The V gene's germline CDR1 is SNHLY and CDR2 FYNNEI. The germline V and J ends were trimmed by 3 bases and 8 bases, with 5 bases remaining between them. Here the CDR3 DNA reads TGTGCCAGCAGTGAGGACGATTCACCCCTCCACTTT. Protein: CASSEDDSPLHF.

V gene TRBV28 combines with J gene TRBJ1-5; TRBD1 might be the D (6 bases). Germline-derived CDR1 and CDR2 are MDHEN and SYDVKM. V lost 3 bases, J lost 6 bases, and 12 bases lay in between. The CDR3 is 14 amino acids. CDR3: CASSFPRGGQPQHF. The CDR3 DNA reads as TGTGCCAGCAGTTTTCCAAGGGGGGGTCAGCCCCAGCATTTT.

CDR3 nucleotides: TGTGCCACCAGCAGAGTACAGGGCCTTGATGGCTACACCTTC. This sequence encodes CATSRVQGLDGYTF. The rearrangement joins TRBV15 to TRBJ1-2, with D perhaps matching TRBD1 (6 bases). Germline V gene data show CDR1 as LNHNV and CDR2 as YYDKDF (reference sequence). This CDR3 is built from 14 residues. Trimming shortened V by 1 base and J by 6 bases, and 12 bases separated the two germline ends.

V usage is TRBV6-6 and J usage is TRBJ2-7; D gene unclear. Trimming stripped 6 bases from V and 4 bases from J, with 13 bases between. The CDR3 loop spans 13 amino acids. CDR1 and CDR2 from the germline V gene are MNHNY and SVGAGI (reference sequence). CDR3: CASSLVVGYEQYF. Written as DNA, the CDR3 is TGTGCCAGCAGCCTAGTCGTAGGATACGAGCAGTACTTC.

V usage is TRBV5-1 and J usage is TRBJ1-2; weak D call: TRBD1 (5 bases). The CDR3 is made up of 15 amino acids. CDR1 and CDR2 from the germline V gene are SGHRS and YFSETQ. The V gene lost 2 bases and the J gene lost 6 bases, with 17 bases spanning the gap. CDR3 nucleotide sequence: TGCGCCAGCAGCTTTGGGGACTTCCTTAAGCATGGCTACACCTTC. Translating gives CASSFGDFLKHGYTF.

This chain links TRBV19 with TRBJ2-7; 7 nucleotides match TRBD1. The V and J ends lost 4 bases and 5 bases, in that order; junction bases with no gene match: 8. The CDR3 runs 14 residues. Germline assignment: CDR1 LNHDA and CDR2 SQIVND (reference sequence). In DNA form, the CDR3 reads TGTGCCAGTAGTACCGACAGGGTACAACACGAGCAGTACTTC. Its translation: CASSTDRVQHEQYF.

The rearrangement uses TRBV6-1 and TRBJ1-5; D is perhaps TRBD1 (5 bases). Germline CDR1 is MNHNS and CDR2 is SASEGT. The length of the CDR3 is 15 residues. Trimming shortened V by 6 bases and J by 5 bases, and 17 bases separated the two germline ends. CDR3 coding DNA: TGTGCCAGCAGGACAAACGGTGAGGGGTATCAGCCCCAGCATTTT. Encoded protein: CASRTNGEGYQPQHF.

The chain carries TRBV27 and TRBJ1-2, with D uncertain. The V and J ends lost 4 bases and 5 bases respectively, with 17 bases between them. Germline loops: CDR1 MNHEY, CDR2 SMNVEV (reference sequence). This CDR3 region has 15 residues. The CDR3 reads CASSWAGRGPYGYTF. The DNA of the CDR3 is TGTGCCAGCAGTTGGGCCGGCAGAGGGCCTTATGGCTACACCTTC.

The gene calls are TRBV2 and TRBJ1-2; no clear D. The V gene lost 2 bases and the J gene lost 4 bases, with 5 bases spanning the gap. This CDR3 contains 12 residues. The germline V gene encodes CDR1 SNHLY and CDR2 FYNNEI. This chain's CDR3 is CASSERPYGYTF. The CDR3 bases are TGTGCCAGCAGTGAACGACCCTATGGCTACACCTTC.

The V gene is TRBV18, the J gene TRBJ1-5; 9 bases line up with TRBD1. This CDR3 spans 14 amino acids. The ends lost 2 bases at V and 11 bases at J; junction bases unmatched: 7. Germline CDR1 is KGHSH and CDR2 is LQKENI. CDR3 in amino acids: CASSPGQGYSAQHF. DNA for the CDR3: TGTGCCAGCTCACCAGGACAGGGGTATTCGGCCCAGCATTTT.

The J gene is TRBJ2-5, the V gene TRBV5-6; D possibly corresponds to TRBD1 (5 bases). The CDR3 is 13 residues long. With 4 bases removed from V and 9 bases from J, the gap between germline ends came to 16 bases. Per germline, CDR1 SGHDT and CDR2 YYEEEE. The CDR3 loop reads CASSPRSLGAQYF. CDR3 DNA: TGTGCCAGCAGCCCAAGGTCCCTAGGGGCCCAGTACTTC.